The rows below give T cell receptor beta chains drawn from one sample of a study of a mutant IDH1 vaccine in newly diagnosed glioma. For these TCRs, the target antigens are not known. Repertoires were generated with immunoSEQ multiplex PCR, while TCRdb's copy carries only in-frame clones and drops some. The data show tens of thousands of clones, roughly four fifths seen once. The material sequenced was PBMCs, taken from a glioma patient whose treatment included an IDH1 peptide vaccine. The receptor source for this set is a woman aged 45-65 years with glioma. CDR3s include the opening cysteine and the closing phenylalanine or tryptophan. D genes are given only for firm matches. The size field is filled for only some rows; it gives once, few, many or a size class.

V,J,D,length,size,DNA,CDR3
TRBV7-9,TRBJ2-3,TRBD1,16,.,TGTGCCAGCAGTCCTACAGGGGGCTTTAGCACAGATACGCAGTATTTT,CASSPTGGFSTDTQYF
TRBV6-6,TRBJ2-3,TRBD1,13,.,TGTGCCAGCAGTACGGGACAGTCAGATACGCAGTATTTT,CASSTGQSDTQYF
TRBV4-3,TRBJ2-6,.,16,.,TGCGCCAGCAGCCAGCTAGGGAGCTCTGGGGCCAACGTCCTGACTTTC,CASSQLGSSGANVLTF
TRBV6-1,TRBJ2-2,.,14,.,TGTGCCAGCAGTGAAGCGGGCCCCTTGGGTATTCTGTTTTTT,CASSEAGPLGILFF
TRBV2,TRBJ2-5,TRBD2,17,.,TGTGCCAGCAGTAACCTGGGACTAGCGGGGGGTCTGGAGACCCAGTACTTC,CASSNLGLAGGLETQYF
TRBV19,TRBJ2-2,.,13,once,TGTGCCAGTTGTGCAGGTTACACCGGGGAGCTGTTTTTT,CASCAGYTGELFF
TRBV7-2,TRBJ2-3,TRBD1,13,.,TGTGCCAGCAGCTTTGGGACAGGGGATACGCAGTATTTT,CASSFGTGDTQYF
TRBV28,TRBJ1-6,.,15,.,TGTGCCAGCGGAGGGGGGGGCTCCTATAATTCACCCCTCCACTTT,CASGGGGSYNSPLHF
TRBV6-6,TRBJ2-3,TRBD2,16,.,TGTGCCAGCAGTTACGAGTCCCTAGCGGGCACAGATACGCAGTATTTT,CASSYESLAGTDTQYF
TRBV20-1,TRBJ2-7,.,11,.,TGCGGTTTACGGACAGTGGTGGAGCAGTACTTC,CGLRTVVEQYF
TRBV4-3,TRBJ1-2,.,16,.,TGCGCCAGCAGCCAAGTCAGAGGAGGGACGTTCTATGGCTACACCTTC,CASSQVRGGTFYGYTF
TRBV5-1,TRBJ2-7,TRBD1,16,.,TGCGCCAGCACCCCGATCGGGACAGGCGTCCTTCACGAGCAGTACTTC,CASTPIGTGVLHEQYF